These 25 T cell receptor beta chains share one sample of origin, sequenced in a study of T cells in Graves' hyperthyroidism and ophthalmopathy. The investigators amplified TCR beta CDR3 regions from RNA transcripts. The HTBI set primed first-round TCR CDR3 RT-PCR. TCRdb reprocessed the multiplex PCR reads via MiXCR and lists one record per CDR3 protein. The repertoire includes around 370,000 distinct CDR3 sequences, approximately 17% of them detected once, and roughly two fifths sits in the top ten. Sequenced sample: blood. The origin of the receptors is a man between 18 and 29 years old with Graves' ophthalmopathy.

The J gene is TRBJ2-7, the V gene TRBV15, with 10 bases lining up with TRBD1. Germline CDR1 is LNHNV and CDR2 is YYDKDF (reference sequence). This CDR3 has 15 amino acids. V dropped 5 bases and J dropped 5; count of bases not matched to a gene: 9. CDR3 loop: CATSVTGTGENEQYF. In nucleotides, the CDR3 is TGTGCCACCAGCGTAACCGGGACAGGGGAAAACGAGCAGTACTTC.

The chain employs TRBV11-2 and TRBJ2-5, with no clear D. CDR3 length equals 12 residues. Germline loops: CDR1 SGHAT, CDR2 FQNNGV. Trimming took 0 bases from V and 10 from J, leaving 9 bases between them. Here the CDR3 DNA reads TGTGCCAGCAGCTTAGATGCGGTATACCAGTACTTC. It specifies CASSLDAVYQYF.

The chain links TRBV9 to TRBJ2-7, with 8 bases that match TRBD1. The V segment lost 0 bases and the J segment 2 bases; nucleotides outside the gene matches: 10. Germline V lookup: CDR1 SGDLS, CDR2 YYNGEE. This CDR3 region has 17 residues. CDR3 loop: CASSVGLEQGATYEQYF. In nucleotides, the CDR3 is TGTGCCAGCAGCGTAGGTCTGGAGCAGGGGGCAACCTACGAGCAGTACTTC.

This clonotype was counted ten times or more. The chain is built from TRBV2 and TRBJ2-1, with 11 bases that match TRBD2. V lost 7 bases, J lost 2 bases, and 4 bases stayed unmatched. This CDR3 spans 15 amino acids. Germline assignment: CDR1 SNHLY and CDR2 FYNNEI. DNA of the CDR3: TGTGCCAGCACCCCACTAGCGGGGGCCTACAATGAGCAGTTCTTC. Encoded protein: CASTPLAGAYNEQFF.

This clonotype came up many times. The chain joins TRBV2 to TRBJ2-7; D unclear. The CDR3 has 12 amino acids. CDR1 and CDR2 from the germline V gene are SNHLY and FYNNEI. Trimming left V 7 bases short and J 0 bases short, with 7 bases between. CDR3: CASTDNSYEQYF. CDR3 sequence (DNA): TGTGCCAGCACAGACAACTCCTACGAGCAGTACTTC.

This clonotype was counted many times. The chain combines TRBV6-1 with TRBJ2-7; D possibly corresponds to TRBD1 (5 bases). The CDR3 sequence is 15 residues long. Germline assignment: CDR1 MNHNS and CDR2 SASEGT. V shed 2 bases and J shed 2 bases, with 13 bases lying between them. In nucleotides, the CDR3 is TGTGCCAGCAGTGAATGGGCACAGGCCACCTACGAGCAGTACTTC. This gives the protein CASSEWAQATYEQYF.

This clonotype was detected many times. The chain uses TRBV4-1 and TRBJ1-3; unclear D gene. V gave up 0 bases and J gave up 8 bases, with 8 bases separating them. CDR1 and CDR2 (germline): MGHRA, YSYEKL. The CDR3 runs 13 residues. The CDR3 reads CASSQEREHTIYF. CDR3 in DNA: TGCGCCAGCAGCCAAGAGAGGGAGCACACCATATATTTT.

This clonotype was seen ten or more times. V is TRBV7-8 and J is TRBJ2-5; 9 nucleotides align to TRBD1. V was pared by 5 bases and J by 5 bases, with 9 bases of the junction left unmatched. Germline CDR1 SGHVS, CDR2 FQNEAQ. The CDR3 length is 15 residues. As DNA, the CDR3 is TGTGCCAGCAGCCTCCAGGACAGGGGTCCGGAGACCCAGTACTTC. It codes for CASSLQDRGPETQYF. The full variable domain, its missing parts supplied by reference TRBV7-8 and TRBJ2-5, is GAGVSQSPRYKVAKRGQDVALRCDPISGHVSLFWYQQALGQGPEFLTYFQNEAQLDKSGLPSDRFFAERPEGSVSTLKIQRTQQEDSAVYLCASSLQDRGPETQYFGPGTRLLVL.

This clonotype was detected ten times or more. The CDR3 loop reads CASSLMGAAPLSGYTF. CDR3 sequence (DNA): TGTGCCAGCAGTTTAATGGGGGCCGCCCCCCTAAGTGGCTACACCTTC. The chain combines TRBV28 with TRBJ1-2, with D perhaps TRBD1 (6 bases). The V end lost 2 bases, the J end lost 7 bases, and 20 bases lay between the germline ends. Germline V gene sequence: CDR1 MDHEN, CDR2 SYDVKM. The CDR3 contains 16 residues.

Only a few counts were recorded for this clonotype. The chain has TRBV10-3 and TRBJ1-4; tentative D call: TRBD1 (5 bases). The CDR3 has 14 amino acids. Trimming stripped 4 bases from V and 7 bases from J, with 13 bases between. Germline V gene data show CDR1 as ENHRY and CDR2 as SYGVKD. The CDR3 protein is CAISAGGGGEKLFF. CDR3 sequence (DNA): TGTGCCATCAGTGCTGGGGGTGGCGGTGAAAAACTGTTTTTT.

The rearrangement links TRBV11-2 to TRBJ2-2; the match to TRBD2 covers 11 bases. Germline V gene sequence: CDR1 SGHAT, CDR2 FQNNGV. Germline trimming cut 2 bases from V and 7 bases from J; bases unmatched to any gene: 12. CDR3 length: 18 amino acids. CDR3 nucleotide sequence: TGTGCCAGCAGCTTATCCCCTTTACTAGCGGGGGCGGGCGGGGAGCTGTTTTTT. Translation gives CASSLSPLLAGAGGELFF.

V gene TRBV18 combines with J gene TRBJ1-2; 9 bases are a match to TRBD1. Germline V gene sequence: CDR1 KGHSH, CDR2 LQKENI. This CDR3 has 16 amino acids. V dropped 2 bases and J dropped 8; count of bases not matched to a gene: 12. The CDR3 DNA sequence: TGTGCCAGCTCACCATTTCCGCAACAGGGGGCAAGCGGCTACACCTTC. It encodes CASSPFPQQGASGYTF.

This clonotype has a count of ten or more. CDR3 region: CASSLERGLTTEAFF. The CDR3 coding sequence is TGCGCCAGCAGCTTGGAACGCGGACTTACCACTGAAGCTTTCTTT. The rearrangement uses TRBV5-1 and TRBJ1-1; D call uncertain. The CDR3 length is 15 residues. The germline CDR1 and CDR2 sequences are SGHRS and YFSETQ. V was clipped by 0 bases and J by 4 bases, with 13 bases between them.

CDR3 sequence: CASSLESQGSYEQYF. The CDR3 bases are TGTGCCAGCAGCTTAGAGAGTCAGGGGTCCTACGAGCAGTACTTC. This chain joins TRBV11-2 and TRBJ2-7, with D perhaps TRBD1 (6 bases). The CDR3 covers 15 residues. Germline V lookup: CDR1 SGHAT, CDR2 FQNNGV. V lost 0 bases, J lost 1 base, and 10 bases lay in between.

The chain couples TRBV19 to TRBJ2-1; D not certain. Germline CDR1 is LNHDA and CDR2 is SQIVND (reference sequence). This CDR3 comprises 14 residues. V was clipped by 5 bases and J by 9 bases, with 17 bases between them. CDR3 in amino acids: CASSPQPNLGEQFF. The CDR3 coding sequence is TGTGCCAGTAGTCCCCAACCTAACTTGGGTGAGCAGTTCTTC.

The chain carries TRBV9 and TRBJ1-6; D gene ambiguous. Looked up from germline, CDR1 is SGDLS and CDR2 is YYNGEE. The CDR3 consists of 14 residues. The V end was cut by 3 bases, the J end by 8 bases, with 12 bases between. CDR3 in amino acids: CASSAAAGDSPLHF. Here the CDR3 DNA reads TGTGCCAGCAGCGCCGCCGCCGGGGATTCACCCCTCCACTTT.

The rearrangement uses TRBV5-1 and TRBJ1-1; possible D gene TRBD1, 6 bases. Trimming cost V 1 base and J 1 base, with 14 bases left between them. The germline V gene encodes CDR1 SGHRS and CDR2 YFSETQ. This CDR3 region has 16 residues. CDR3 region: CASSLSAGGGNTEAFF. The CDR3 DNA reads as TGCGCCAGCAGCTTGAGCGCCGGGGGCGGGAACACTGAAGCTTTCTTT. The full variable domain, its missing parts supplied by reference TRBV5-1 and TRBJ1-1, is KAGVTQTPRYLIKTRGQQVTLSCSPISGHRSVSWYQQTPGQGLQFLFEYFSETQRNKGNFPGRFSGRQFSNSRSEMNVSTLELGDSALYLCASSLSAGGGNTEAFFGQGTRLTVV.

This clonotype has a count of ten or more. The rearrangement links TRBV2 to TRBJ2-3; D not resolved. CDR1 and CDR2 (germline): SNHLY, FYNNEI. Trimming left V 5 bases short and J 6 bases short, with 12 bases between. CDR3 size: 13 residues. CDR3 sequence: CASSLGWPDTQYF. The CDR3 DNA reads as TGTGCCAGCAGTCTAGGGTGGCCGGATACGCAGTATTTT.

The V call is TRBV6-1, the J call TRBJ1-1; D call uncertain. Germline assignment: CDR1 MNHNS and CDR2 SASEGT. Trimming took off 5 bases at V and 4 bases at J, with 11 bases between the two ends. CDR3 length: 13 residues. The CDR3 DNA is TGTGCCAGCAGTCCCTACCGGGGCACTGAAGCTTTCTTT. The encoded protein is CASSPYRGTEAFF.

This clonotype was seen at least ten times. The chain joins TRBV7-3 to TRBJ2-2, with TRBD1 identical over 7 bases. V shed 3 bases and J 5 bases; nucleotides not matched to a gene: 9. The CDR3 contains 16 residues. Germline CDR1 reads SGHTA; CDR2 reads FQGTGA. The CDR3 spells CASSLNDRERTGELFF. The CDR3 coding sequence is TGTGCCAGCAGCTTGAACGACAGGGAAAGGACCGGGGAGCTGTTTTTT.

The table lists this clonotype with many counts. This chain joins TRBV20-1 and TRBJ1-2; D may be TRBD1 (5 bases). V was trimmed by 3 bases and J by 3 bases, leaving 8 bases between them. CDR1 and CDR2 (germline): DFQATT, SNEGSKA (reference sequence). CDR3 length: 12 amino acids. This chain's CDR3 is CSARLGDYGYTF. The CDR3 DNA sequence: TGCAGTGCTAGGCTGGGGGACTATGGCTACACCTTC.

The V and J genes are TRBV10-2 and TRBJ1-4, with D perhaps matching TRBD1 (5 bases). Trimming took off 0 bases at V and 7 bases at J, with 12 bases between the two ends. CDR1 is WSHSY and CDR2 is SAAADI in the germline V gene. CDR3 length: 15 residues. CDR3 sequence (DNA): TGCGCCAGCAGTGAGTCGAGGGGTCGCGGTGAAAAACTGTTTTTT. Translated: CASSESRGRGEKLFF.

This clonotype appeared many times. The chain has TRBV3-1 and TRBJ1-1; TRBD1 is a possible D gene (5 bases). This CDR3 has 13 amino acids. Trimming took off 1 base at V and 5 bases at J, with 8 bases between the two ends. The germline CDR1 and CDR2 sequences are LGHDT and YNNKEL (reference sequence). The CDR3 spells CASSQVRETEAFF. CDR3 coding DNA: TGTGCCAGCAGCCAAGTCAGGGAGACTGAAGCTTTCTTT.

The chain couples TRBV6-5 to TRBJ2-4; TRBD2 agrees at 7 bases. The trim removed 0 bases at V and 0 bases at J, leaving 8 bases unmatched. This CDR3 spans 18 amino acids. CDR1 and CDR2 from the germline V gene are MNHEY and SVGAGI. The CDR3 sequence: CASSYSSGVGVAKNIQYF. CDR3 nucleotide sequence: TGTGCCAGCAGTTACTCGAGCGGGGTTGGGGTAGCCAAAAACATTCAGTACTTC.

This clonotype was found many times. The chain uses TRBV5-1 and TRBJ1-1; 7 bases align to TRBD1. The length of the CDR3 is 14 residues. CDR1 is SGHRS and CDR2 is YFSETQ in the germline V gene. Unmatched junction bases numbered 2, after V lost 0 bases and J lost 3 bases. The CDR3 region has the DNA TGCGCCAGCAGCTTGGCAACAGGGGACACTGAAGCTTTCTTT. The encoded protein is CASSLATGDTEAFF.